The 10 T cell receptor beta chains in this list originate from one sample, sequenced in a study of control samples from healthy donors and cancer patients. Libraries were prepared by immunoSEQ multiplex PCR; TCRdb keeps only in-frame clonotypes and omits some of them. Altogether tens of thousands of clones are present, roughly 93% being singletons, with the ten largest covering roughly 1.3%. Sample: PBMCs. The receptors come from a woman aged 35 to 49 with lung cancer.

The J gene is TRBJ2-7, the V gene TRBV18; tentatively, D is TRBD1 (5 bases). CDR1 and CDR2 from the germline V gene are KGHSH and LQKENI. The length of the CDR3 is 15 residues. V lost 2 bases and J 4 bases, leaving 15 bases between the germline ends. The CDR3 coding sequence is TGTGCCAGCTCACCAAACGGGCAGGGCGCGTACGAGCAGTACTTC. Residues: CASSPNGQGAYEQYF.

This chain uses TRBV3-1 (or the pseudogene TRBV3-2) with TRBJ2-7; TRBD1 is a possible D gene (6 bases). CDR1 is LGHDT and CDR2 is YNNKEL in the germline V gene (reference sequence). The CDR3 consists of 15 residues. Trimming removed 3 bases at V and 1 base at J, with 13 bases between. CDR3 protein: CASSQGAMISYEQYF. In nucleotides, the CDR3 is TGTGCCAGCAGCCAGGGGGCGATGATTTCCTACGAGCAGTACTTC.

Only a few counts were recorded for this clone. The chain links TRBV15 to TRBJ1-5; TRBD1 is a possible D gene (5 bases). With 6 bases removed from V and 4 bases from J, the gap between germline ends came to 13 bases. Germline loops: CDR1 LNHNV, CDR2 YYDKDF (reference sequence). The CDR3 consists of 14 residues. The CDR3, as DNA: TGTGCCACCAGTGTAGGGGCCCTAAATCAGCCCCAGCATTTT. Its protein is CATSVGALNQPQHF.

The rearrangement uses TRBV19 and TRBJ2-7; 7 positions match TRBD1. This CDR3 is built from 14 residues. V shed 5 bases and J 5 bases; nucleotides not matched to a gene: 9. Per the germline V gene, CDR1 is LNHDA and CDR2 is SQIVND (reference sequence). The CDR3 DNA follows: TGTGCCAGTAGTGCTCGACAGGGTAACGACGAGCAGTACTTC. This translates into CASSARQGNDEQYF.

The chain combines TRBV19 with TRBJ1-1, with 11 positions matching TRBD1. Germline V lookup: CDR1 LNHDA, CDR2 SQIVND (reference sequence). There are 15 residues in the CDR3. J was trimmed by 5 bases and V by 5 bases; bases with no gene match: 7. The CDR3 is CASSELGTGGTEAFF. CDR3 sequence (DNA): TGTGCCAGTAGTGAGTTAGGGACAGGGGGGACTGAAGCTTTCTTT.

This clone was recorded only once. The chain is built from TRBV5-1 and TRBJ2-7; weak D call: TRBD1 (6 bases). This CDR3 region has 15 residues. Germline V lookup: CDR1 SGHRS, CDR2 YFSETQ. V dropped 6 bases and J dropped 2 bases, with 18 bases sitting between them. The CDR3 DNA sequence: TGCGCCAGCACCGGGAATCCGGGACAACCCTACGAGCAGTACTTC. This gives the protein CASTGNPGQPYEQYF.

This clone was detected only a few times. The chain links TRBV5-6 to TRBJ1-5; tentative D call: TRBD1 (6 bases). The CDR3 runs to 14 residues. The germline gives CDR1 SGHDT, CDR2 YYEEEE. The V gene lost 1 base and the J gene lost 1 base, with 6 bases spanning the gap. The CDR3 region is CASSLTGSNQPQHF. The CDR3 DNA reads TGTGCCAGCAGCTTGACAGGGAGCAATCAGCCCCAGCATTTT. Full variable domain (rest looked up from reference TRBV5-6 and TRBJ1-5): DAGVTQSPTHLIKTRGQQVTLRCSPKSGHDTVSWYQQALGQGPQFIFQYYEEEERQRGNFPDRFSGHQFPNYSSELNVNALLLGDSALYLCASSLTGSNQPQHFGDGTRLSIL.

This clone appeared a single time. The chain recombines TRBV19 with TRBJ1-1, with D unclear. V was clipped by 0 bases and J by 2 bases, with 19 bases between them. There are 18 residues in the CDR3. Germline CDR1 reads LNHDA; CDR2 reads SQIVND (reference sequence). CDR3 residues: CASSIDRSPDEVNTEAFF. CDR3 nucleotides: TGTGCCAGTAGTATAGATCGTTCCCCGGACGAAGTCAACACTGAAGCTTTCTTT. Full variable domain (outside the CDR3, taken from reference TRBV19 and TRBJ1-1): DGGITQSPKYLFRKEGQNVTLSCEQNLNHDAMYWYRQDPGQGLRLIYYSQIVNDFQKGDIAEGYSVSREKKESFPLTVTSAQKNPTAFYLCASSIDRSPDEVNTEAFFGQGTRLTVV.

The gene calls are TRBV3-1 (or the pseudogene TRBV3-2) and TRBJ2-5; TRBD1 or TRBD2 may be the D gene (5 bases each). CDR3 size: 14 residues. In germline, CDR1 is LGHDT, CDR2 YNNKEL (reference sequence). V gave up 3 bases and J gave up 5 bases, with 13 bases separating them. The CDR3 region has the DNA TGTGCCAGCAGCCAGGGTGGGGGATGGGAGACCCAGTACTTC. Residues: CASSQGGGWETQYF.

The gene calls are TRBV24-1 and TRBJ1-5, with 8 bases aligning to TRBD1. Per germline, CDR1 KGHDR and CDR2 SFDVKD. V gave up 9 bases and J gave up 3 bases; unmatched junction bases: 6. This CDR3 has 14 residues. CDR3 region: CATATGDNNQPQHF. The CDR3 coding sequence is TGTGCCACCGCGACAGGGGACAACAATCAGCCCCAGCATTTT.